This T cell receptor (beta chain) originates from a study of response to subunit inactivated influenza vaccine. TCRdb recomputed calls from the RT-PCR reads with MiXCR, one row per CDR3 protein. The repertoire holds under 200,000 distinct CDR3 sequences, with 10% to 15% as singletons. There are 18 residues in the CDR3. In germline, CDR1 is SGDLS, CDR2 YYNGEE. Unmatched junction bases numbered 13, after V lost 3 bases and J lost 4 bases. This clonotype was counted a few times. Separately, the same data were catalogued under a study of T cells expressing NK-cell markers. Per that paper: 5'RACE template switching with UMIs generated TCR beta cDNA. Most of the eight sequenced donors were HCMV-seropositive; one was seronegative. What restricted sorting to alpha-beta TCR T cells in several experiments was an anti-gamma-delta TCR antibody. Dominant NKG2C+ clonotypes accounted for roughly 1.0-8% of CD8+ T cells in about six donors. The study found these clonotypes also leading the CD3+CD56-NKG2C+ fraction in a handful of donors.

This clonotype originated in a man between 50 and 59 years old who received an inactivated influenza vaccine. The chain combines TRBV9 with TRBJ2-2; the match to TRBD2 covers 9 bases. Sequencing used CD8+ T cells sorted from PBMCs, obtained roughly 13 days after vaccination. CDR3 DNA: TGTGCCAGCAGCGACACCCCGGCAGCGGGGGGCGGCACCGGGGAGCTGTTTTTT. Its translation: CASSDTPAAGGGTGELFF.